This entry lists 3 T cell receptor beta chains sequenced from one sample in a study of T cells in tumors after PD-1 blockade. Produced via immunoSEQ multiplex PCR; TCRdb's table is partial and in-frame only. Among approximately 47,000 clones listed, around 85% were seen once. The sequencing here drew on PBMCs, taken before anti-PD-1 therapy. These receptors came from a human donor with advanced basal cell or squamous cell carcinoma (not recorded which).

CDR3: CASSPRGLSYEQYF. The CDR3 DNA follows: TGTGCCAGCAGCCCCAGGGGGCTCTCCTACGAGCAGTACTTC. The chain joins TRBV11-3 to TRBJ2-7; TRBD1 matches at 8 bases. Germline CDR1 reads SGHNT; CDR2 reads YENEEA. The length of the CDR3 is 14 residues. V shed 5 bases and J 0 bases; nucleotides not matched to a gene: 3.

V is TRBV9 and J is TRBJ2-1; D is unclear. Looked up from germline, CDR1 is SGDLS and CDR2 is YYNGEE. The CDR3 is made up of 15 amino acids. Trimming removed 0 bases from V and 0 bases from J, with 7 bases in between. The CDR3 here is CASSVGQTSYNEQFF. The CDR3 bases are TGTGCCAGCAGCGTAGGGCAGACCTCCTACAATGAGCAGTTCTTC.

The V and J genes are TRBV7-3 and TRBJ2-5, with D possibly called TRBD1 or TRBD2 (6 bases each). Looked up from germline, CDR1 is SGHTA and CDR2 is FQGTGA. V lost 5 bases to trimming and J lost 5 bases, with 12 bases between them. The CDR3 spans 13 residues. The CDR3 region is CASSRGVRETQYF. CDR3 bases: TGTGCCAGCAGCAGGGGGGTTCGGGAGACCCAGTACTTC.